The 5 T cell receptor beta chains given below trace back to one sample, sequenced in a study of glioma-infiltrating T cells. Amplification of TCR alpha and beta CDR3 regions from RNA used iRepertoire nested multiplex PCR. TCRdb analysed the multiplex PCR reads with MiXCR anew, one entry per CDR3 protein. The repertoire holds roughly 100,000 distinct CDR3 sequences, with under 30% as singletons. Input material: glioma tissue, nonneoplastic brain tissue, or PBMCs (not recorded which). The receptors derive from a human donor with low-grade glioma or glioblastoma, undergoing nonglioma brain surgery, or in good health (not recorded which).

This clonotype was found many times. This sequence joins TRBV20-1 and TRBJ1-1, with D maybe TRBD1 (5 bases). Germline V lookup: CDR1 DFQATT, CDR2 SNEGSKA (reference sequence). The CDR3 extends over 16 amino acids. V lost 5 bases to trimming and J lost 0 bases, with 19 bases between them. The CDR3 DNA sequence: TGCAGTGCTGCCACCTCGGGGGGTACGATGAACACTGAAGCTTTCTTT. The encoded protein is CSAATSGGTMNTEAFF.

There are a few counts of this clonotype. This chain uses TRBV3-1 with TRBJ1-2, with D unclear. The CDR3 is made up of 13 amino acids. The V end lost 7 bases, the J end lost 1 base, and 10 bases lay between the germline ends. Germline V CDR1 and CDR2: LGHDT, YNNKEL (reference sequence). The CDR3 DNA is TGTGCCAGCACCACCTTAGGTAACTATGGCTACACCTTC. Translated: CASTTLGNYGYTF.

This clonotype was recorded many times. The CDR3, as DNA: TGTGCCAGCAGTGTGGAACATAGGAACACTGAAGCTTTCTTT. Its translation is CASSVEHRNTEAFF. The chain couples TRBV28 to TRBJ1-1; D unresolved. The CDR3 extends over 14 amino acids. V was shortened by 5 bases and J by 1 base, with 11 bases between the two germline ends. Germline V gene sequence: CDR1 MDHEN, CDR2 SYDVKM.

To note about this clonotype: A much larger clone lies a single base off, so this may be a read error. The CDR3: CASTQAVAVGLSEQFF. The CDR3 DNA reads as TGTGCCAGCACCCAGGCGGTGGCGGTGGGGCTGTCTGAGCAGTTCTTC. The gene calls are TRBV6-2 or TRBV6-3 and TRBJ2-1; D perhaps matches TRBD1 (5 bases). Trimming removed 7 bases at V and 9 bases at J, with 25 bases between. The CDR3 is made up of 16 amino acids. Germline V gene data show CDR1 as MNHEY and CDR2 as SVGEGT.

This clonotype was seen at least ten times. V gene TRBV14 combines with J gene TRBJ1-2, with 7 bases identical to TRBD1. The germline V gene has CDR1 SGHDN and CDR2 FVKESK. The CDR3 is 14 residues long. V was clipped by 4 bases and J by 5 bases; unmatched bases: 7. This CDR3 is CASSLLGQTYGYTF. CDR3 nucleotide sequence: TGTGCCAGCAGCCTGCTGGGACAGACATATGGCTACACCTTC.